The 28 T cell receptor beta chains given below trace back to one sample, sequenced in a study of cytomegalovirus exposure and HLA in healthy donors. PCR used 60 Vbeta primers and 13 Jbeta primers. Using immunoSEQ multiplex PCR, the repertoire was profiled, and TCRdb retains in-frame clones only, with some absent. The repertoire holds more than 85,000 clones, with around four fifths as singletons. Sequencing used PBMCs. The source of these receptors is a man aged 25 to 40 in good health and CMV-seropositive.

The CDR3 reads CASSLEGRGGGTDTQYF. The CDR3 bases are TGCGCCAGCAGCTTGGAGGGGCGGGGGGGCGGCACAGATACGCAGTATTTT. The rearrangement links TRBV5-1 to TRBJ2-3; the match to TRBD2 covers 9 bases. Germline CDR1 is SGHRS and CDR2 is YFSETQ. This CDR3 region has 17 residues. Trimming at V came to 0 bases and at J to 1 base, leaving 6 bases not matched to a gene.

This clone was detected once. CDR3 bases: TGTGCCAGCTCACCAGCCCGACAGGGGACCTACGAGCAGTACTTC. Translation gives CASSPARQGTYEQYF. The V gene is TRBV18, the J gene TRBJ2-7; 8 positions agree with TRBD1. Germline CDR1 reads KGHSH; CDR2 reads LQKENI. The CDR3 has 15 residues. With 2 bases clipped from V and 2 bases from J, the junction kept 5 bases outside the gene matches.

J is TRBJ2-7 and V is TRBV30; TRBD1 is a possible D gene (6 bases). This CDR3 comprises 12 residues. V dropped 5 bases and J dropped 1 base, with 9 bases sitting between them. Germline values: CDR1 GTSNPN, CDR2 SVGIG (reference sequence). CDR3 protein: CAWGGHSYEQYF. CDR3 in DNA: TGTGCCTGGGGGGGACATTCCTACGAGCAGTACTTC.

The chain has TRBV5-1 and TRBJ1-1, with unresolved D. Germline CDR1 SGHRS, CDR2 YFSETQ. Trimming removed 4 bases at V and 0 bases at J, with 10 bases between. This CDR3 is built from 14 residues. The CDR3 here is CASSPRIMNTEAFF. As DNA, the CDR3 is TGCGCCAGCAGCCCGCGGATCATGAACACTGAAGCTTTCTTT.

The gene calls are TRBV5-1 and TRBJ2-7; possible D gene TRBD2, 5 bases. Germline-derived CDR1 and CDR2 are SGHRS and YFSETQ. This CDR3 comprises 16 residues. Between the trimmed V and J ends, which lost 0 bases and 3 bases, there was a span of 16 bases. DNA for the CDR3: TGCGCCAGCAGCTTGGCCAGGAGCGGAGCAGACTACGAGCAGTACTTC. Translated: CASSLARSGADYEQYF.

The chain employs TRBV7-9 and TRBJ2-1, with 12 bases aligning to TRBD2. This CDR3 contains 15 residues. Germline lookup yields CDR1 SEHNR and CDR2 FQNEAQ (reference sequence). Trimming took 3 bases from V and 7 from J; bases not matched to a gene: 4. In DNA, the CDR3 is TGTGCCAGCAGCTTGCCGACTAGCGGGGGAAATGAGCAGTTCTTC. Its translation is CASSLPTSGGNEQFF. The whole variable domain, filled in from reference TRBV7-9 and TRBJ2-1, reads DTGVSQNPRHKITKRGQNVTFRCDPISEHNRLYWYRQTLGQGPEFLTYFQNEAQLEKSRLLSDRFSAERPKGSFSTLEIQRTEQGDSAMYLCASSLPTSGGNEQFFGPGTRLTVL.

The rearrangement links TRBV9 to TRBJ2-7; 8 bases are a match to TRBD1. Germline values: CDR1 SGDLS, CDR2 YYNGEE. Germline trimming cut 0 bases from V and 7 bases from J; bases unmatched to any gene: 6. The CDR3 is 14 residues long. The CDR3 spells CASSVAGQALEQYF. The DNA of the CDR3 is TGTGCCAGCAGCGTAGCGGGACAGGCCTTAGAGCAGTACTTC.

This chain links TRBV6-5 with TRBJ1-2; 7 nucleotides align to TRBD1. J lost 2 bases, V lost 6 bases, and 3 bases had no gene match. The CDR3 length is 13 residues. Per germline, CDR1 MNHEY and CDR2 SVGAGI. The CDR3 loop reads CASSPRGNYGYTF. CDR3 bases: TGTGCCAGCAGCCCCAGGGGGAACTATGGCTACACCTTC.

The chain couples TRBV19 to TRBJ1-2; TRBD1 aligns across 7 bases. The germline V gene encodes CDR1 LNHDA and CDR2 SQIVND (reference sequence). V shed 2 bases and J 9 bases; nucleotides not matched to a gene: 9. There are 14 residues in the CDR3. The CDR3 region is CASSITGDKGRYTF. The CDR3 nucleotides are TGTGCCAGTAGTATAACAGGGGACAAGGGGCGCTACACCTTC. The full variable domain, with the rest looked up from reference TRBV19 and TRBJ1-2, is DGGITQSPKYLFRKEGQNVTLSCEQNLNHDAMYWYRQDPGQGLRLIYYSQIVNDFQKGDIAEGYSVSREKKESFPLTVTSAQKNPTAFYLCASSITGDKGRYTFGSGTRLTVV.

The chain joins TRBV6-5 to TRBJ2-5; 9 bases are shared with TRBD1. The CDR3 length is 13 residues. Germline CDR1 and CDR2: MNHEY and SVGAGI. The V segment lost 8 bases and the J segment 4 bases; nucleotides outside the gene matches: 5. In DNA, the CDR3 is TGTGCCAGCTGCACAGGGGGCGCAGAGACCCAGTACTTC. Translating it yields CASCTGGAETQYF.

This chain connects TRBV2 to TRBJ2-5; D perhaps matches TRBD2 (5 bases). CDR3 size: 15 residues. V dropped 3 bases and J dropped 5 bases, with 16 bases sitting between them. In germline, CDR1 is SNHLY, CDR2 FYNNEI. The CDR3 DNA follows: TGTGCCAGCAGTGAGTCGTCGGGGAACGGGGAGACCCAGTACTTC. This translates into CASSESSGNGETQYF. Based on the CDR3 plus reference TRBV2 and TRBJ2-5, the full variable domain is EPEVTQTPSHQVTQMGQEVILRCVPISNHLYFYWYRQILGQKVEFLVSFYNNEISEKSEIFDDQFSVERPDGSNFTLKIRSTKLEDSAMYFCASSESSGNGETQYFGPGTRLLVL.

This chain connects TRBV13 to TRBJ2-2; 7 nucleotides agree with TRBD1. Germline V gene sequence: CDR1 PRHDT, CDR2 FYEKMQ (reference sequence). This CDR3 comprises 14 residues. J gave up 9 bases and V 5 bases, and 9 bases lay outside the gene matches. DNA of the CDR3: TGTGCCAGCAGCCAAGGACAGGTGGTCCGGGAGCTGTTTTTT. It is translated as CASSQGQVVRELFF.

The chain links TRBV5-5 to TRBJ1-1; D may be TRBD1 (6 bases). The CDR3 totals 14 residues. V was clipped by 7 bases and J by 4 bases, with 17 bases between them. Germline values: CDR1 SGHKS, CDR2 YYEKEE (reference sequence). The CDR3 here is CASRPRGSSTEAFF. Written as DNA, the CDR3 is TGTGCCAGCCGACCTAGGGGGAGTAGCACTGAAGCTTTCTTT.

This sequence joins TRBV15 and TRBJ1-6; D gene unclear. Looked up from germline, CDR1 is LNHNV and CDR2 is YYDKDF (reference sequence). The CDR3 runs 15 residues. Trimming stripped 4 bases from V and 0 bases from J, with 7 bases between. The CDR3 sequence is CATSTKSSYNSPLHF. In DNA form, the CDR3 reads TGTGCCACCAGCACGAAGAGCTCCTATAATTCACCCCTCCACTTT.

This rearrangement joins TRBV7-6 to TRBJ2-1; 7 positions match TRBD2. Germline lookup yields CDR1 SGHVS and CDR2 FNYEAQ. This CDR3 contains 15 residues. V lost 4 bases and J lost 2; bases outside the gene matches: 5. For the CDR3, the DNA is TGTGCCAGCAGCTCCCGCCGGGGGGCCTACAATGAGCAGTTCTTC. As protein: CASSSRRGAYNEQFF.

V gene TRBV7-6 combines with J gene TRBJ1-1, with D possibly TRBD1 on 5 matching bases. With 2 bases removed from V and 5 bases from J, the gap between germline ends came to 18 bases. This CDR3 has 16 residues. Germline V lookup: CDR1 SGHVS, CDR2 FNYEAQ. The CDR3 sequence is CASSLRGSGTETEAFF. The CDR3 DNA reads TGTGCCAGCAGCTTAAGAGGTTCAGGGACTGAAACTGAAGCTTTCTTT.

V gene TRBV2 combines with J gene TRBJ2-3, with D unclear. Per germline, CDR1 SNHLY and CDR2 FYNNEI. This CDR3 region has 13 residues. The V and J ends lost 2 bases and 4 bases respectively, with 7 bases between them. This chain's CDR3 is CASSESLADTQYF. The CDR3, as DNA: TGTGCCAGCAGTGAATCGTTAGCAGATACGCAGTATTTT.

The rearrangement links TRBV6-5 to TRBJ1-5, with D possibly matching TRBD1 (5 bases). This CDR3 is built from 13 residues. Germline loops: CDR1 MNHEY, CDR2 SVGAGI. With 6 bases removed from V and 2 bases from J, the gap between germline ends came to 8 bases. CDR3: CASRGAGNQPQHF. CDR3 DNA sequence: TGTGCCAGCAGAGGGGCTGGCAATCAGCCCCAGCATTTT.

The chain joins TRBV5-4 to TRBJ2-7; D might be TRBD1 (6 bases). V was shortened by 2 bases and J by 0 bases, with 9 bases between the two germline ends. The CDR3 runs 14 residues. Germline values: CDR1 SGHNT, CDR2 YYREEE (reference sequence). The CDR3 DNA follows: TGTGCCAGCAGCTTCGTACAGGGCTCCTACGAGCAGTACTTC. Amino acid sequence: CASSFVQGSYEQYF.

The chain has TRBV7-9 and TRBJ2-1, with no clear D. The CDR3 consists of 14 residues. With 5 bases removed from V and 4 bases from J, the gap between germline ends came to 12 bases. Germline CDR1 and CDR2: SEHNR and FQNEAQ (reference sequence). CDR3 nucleotide sequence: TGTGCCAGCAGCCAAGACTTGATTTACAATGAGCAGTTCTTC. It is translated as CASSQDLIYNEQFF.

This rearrangement joins TRBV4-3 to TRBJ2-5; D call uncertain. The CDR3 sequence is 15 residues long. The V gene lost 0 bases and the J gene lost 1 base, with 9 bases spanning the gap. CDR1 LGHNA and CDR2 YSLEER come from the germline V gene. CDR3 coding DNA: TGCGCCAGCAGCCAAGATTGGCTCTCCCAAGAGACCCAGTACTTC. Amino acids: CASSQDWLSQETQYF.

The chain carries TRBV19 and TRBJ1-1, with D tentatively TRBD1 (5 bases). Germline loops: CDR1 LNHDA, CDR2 SQIVND (reference sequence). The CDR3 consists of 16 residues. V was shortened by 3 bases and J by 1 base, with 15 bases between the two germline ends. This CDR3 is CASSMSMGRRNTEAFF. CDR3 nucleotides: TGTGCCAGTAGTATGTCGATGGGGCGCCGGAACACTGAAGCTTTCTTT. Full variable domain (missing parts from reference TRBV19 and TRBJ1-1): DGGITQSPKYLFRKEGQNVTLSCEQNLNHDAMYWYRQDPGQGLRLIYYSQIVNDFQKGDIAEGYSVSREKKESFPLTVTSAQKNPTAFYLCASSMSMGRRNTEAFFGQGTRLTVV.

The V call is TRBV18, the J call TRBJ1-2; D is unclear. The CDR3 extends over 11 amino acids. V was trimmed by 3 bases and J by 6 bases, leaving 5 bases between them. The germline CDR1 and CDR2 sequences are KGHSH and LQKENI. CDR3 sequence: CASSPEDGYTF. CDR3 coding DNA: TGTGCCAGCTCACCGGAGGATGGCTACACCTTC.

This clone showed up just once. The genes are TRBV7-3 and TRBJ2-5, with TRBD2 as a possible D gene (6 bases). The CDR3 totals 16 residues. The germline V gene has CDR1 SGHTA and CDR2 FQGTGA. Trimming took off 0 bases at V and 2 bases at J, with 13 bases between the two ends. DNA for the CDR3: TGTGCCAGCAGCTTAACGGAGGGTCGCCCTCAAGAGACCCAGTACTTC. Protein product: CASSLTEGRPQETQYF.

This chain connects TRBV21-1 to TRBJ2-2; the table gives TRBD1 as D, unverified against the DNA. TRBV21-1 is classified as a pseudogene. The CDR3 covers 16 residues. The CDR3 nucleotides are TGTGCCAGCAGCAATCAGGACAGTAAGTACACCGGGGAGCTGTTTTTT. Amino acids: CASSNQDSKYTGELFF.

This chain uses TRBV7-2 with TRBJ2-3; weak D call: TRBD2 (6 bases). Looked up from germline, CDR1 is SGHTA and CDR2 is FQGNSA. V was trimmed by 1 base and J by 8 bases, leaving 13 bases between them. This CDR3 contains 14 residues. The CDR3 DNA follows: TGTGCCAGCAGCTTAGAAGGAGGGTTCGGTACGCAGTATTTT. This codes for CASSLEGGFGTQYF. Variable domain in full (rest from reference TRBV7-2 and TRBJ2-3): GAGVSQSPSNKVTEKGKDVELRCDPISGHTALYWYRQSLGQGLEFLIYFQGNSAPDKSGLPSDRFSAERTGGSVSTLTIQRTQQEDSAVYLCASSLEGGFGTQYFGPGTRLTVL.

This rearrangement joins TRBV5-6 to TRBJ2-3, with 14 bases lining up with TRBD2. J gave up 3 bases and V 3 bases, and 6 bases lay outside the gene matches. This CDR3 has 17 residues. Germline CDR1 is SGHDT and CDR2 is YYEEEE. In nucleotides, the CDR3 is TGTGCCAGCAGCTCTTGGACTAGCGGGGGGTGGACAGATACGCAGTATTTT. Protein product: CASSSWTSGGWTDTQYF. The full variable domain, in which reference TRBV5-6 and TRBJ2-3 provide the parts outside the CDR3, is DAGVTQSPTHLIKTRGQQVTLRCSPKSGHDTVSWYQQALGQGPQFIFQYYEEEERQRGNFPDRFSGHQFPNYSSELNVNALLLGDSALYLCASSSWTSGGWTDTQYFGPGTRLTVL.

This chain links TRBV6-1 with TRBJ1-3; tentatively, D is TRBD1 (5 bases). The V end was cut by 2 bases, the J end by 0 bases, with 17 bases between. The germline V gene has CDR1 MNHNS and CDR2 SASEGT. The CDR3 runs 18 residues. CDR3 DNA: TGTGCCAGCAGTGAACCCCTAGGACGGGGGACCTCTGGAAACACCATATATTTT. The encoded protein is CASSEPLGRGTSGNTIYF.